This T cell receptor (beta chain) was identified in a study of response to subunit inactivated influenza vaccine. TCRdb reanalysed the RT-PCR reads using MiXCR and keeps one entry per CDR3 protein. The sample lists about 570,000 distinct CDR3 sequences; approximately 11% were seen once. V lost 4 bases and J 10 bases, leaving 11 bases between the germline ends. Germline CDR1 reads SGHVS; CDR2 reads FQNEAQ. The CDR3 totals 12 residues. This clonotype was seen a few times. The same specimen was also included in a second study, on T cells expressing NK-cell markers. This second study says: TCR beta libraries carry UMIs added by 5'RACE template switching.

The TCR comes from a man in his fifties or sixties who received an inactivated influenza vaccine. The source was PBMCs from blood, collected on the day of vaccination. This chain connects TRBV7-8 to TRBJ2-1; D possibly corresponds to TRBD2 (5 bases). CDR3 protein: CASSSGGPEQFF. Here the CDR3 DNA reads TGTGCCAGCAGCTCGGGCGGGCCAGAGCAGTTCTTC.